This TCR beta chain is from a study of T cell repertoires in cytomegalovirus infection. Looking at the study overall: Public TCR beta signatures marked donors with CMV infection and the matching HLA. Whole-study findings and limits: Carriage of CMV together with the relevant HLA was identifiable through cumulative public TCR beta family frequency. CMV-specific TCR beta clonotypes restricted by HLA-C were the ones dominating the ex vivo response.

TCRdb passed the reads through MiXCR, listing each CDR3 protein once. The sample yields around 770,000 distinct CDR3 sequences, under 35% seen once. V shed 7 bases and J 1 base; nucleotides not matched to a gene: 4. Germline values: CDR1 MNHEY, CDR2 SMNVEV (reference sequence). This CDR3 comprises 15 residues. This clonotype was counted a few times. Its specificity is not known. The rearrangement links TRBV27 to TRBJ1-4, with 9 bases identical to TRBD1. The receptor comes from a human donor in good health (CMV status not recorded). Some clones in this sample may be carry-over from other donors' samples. Sample: cultured CD8+ T cells from PBMCs, taken from culture after CMV antigen stimulation. The CDR3: CASKQGAGTNEKLFF. DNA of the CDR3: TGTGCCAGCAAACAGGGGGCAGGAACTAATGAAAAACTGTTTTTT.